The 2 T cell receptor beta chains reported below all come from one sample, sequenced in a study of blood T cell repertoires in COVID-19. Assay: immunoSEQ multiplex PCR; the TCRdb copy retains only in-frame clones and omits some. The sample lists approximately 470,000 clones; over 75% were seen once. The sequenced sample consisted of peripheral blood. Receptors originate from a human donor in a cohort sampled during active COVID-19.

This chain links TRBV27 with TRBJ2-3; 7 bases match TRBD1. Trimming cost V 5 bases and J 2 bases; bases outside gene matches: 4. Germline V CDR1 and CDR2: MNHEY, SMNVEV (reference sequence). The CDR3 runs to 14 residues. In DNA, the CDR3 is TGTGCCAGCAGTGTGGGACAGAACACAGATACGCAGTATTTT. Translating gives CASSVGQNTDTQYF.

This chain links TRBV3-1 (or the pseudogene TRBV3-2) with TRBJ2-3, with 8 bases lining up with TRBD2. CDR1 LGHDT and CDR2 YNNKEL come from the germline V gene (reference sequence). V lost 0 bases to trimming and J lost 2 bases; unmatched junction nucleotides: 4. CDR3 length: 16 residues. The CDR3 protein is CASSQDSAGATDTQYF. DNA for the CDR3: TGTGCCAGCAGCCAAGATTCAGCGGGAGCCACAGATACGCAGTATTTT.